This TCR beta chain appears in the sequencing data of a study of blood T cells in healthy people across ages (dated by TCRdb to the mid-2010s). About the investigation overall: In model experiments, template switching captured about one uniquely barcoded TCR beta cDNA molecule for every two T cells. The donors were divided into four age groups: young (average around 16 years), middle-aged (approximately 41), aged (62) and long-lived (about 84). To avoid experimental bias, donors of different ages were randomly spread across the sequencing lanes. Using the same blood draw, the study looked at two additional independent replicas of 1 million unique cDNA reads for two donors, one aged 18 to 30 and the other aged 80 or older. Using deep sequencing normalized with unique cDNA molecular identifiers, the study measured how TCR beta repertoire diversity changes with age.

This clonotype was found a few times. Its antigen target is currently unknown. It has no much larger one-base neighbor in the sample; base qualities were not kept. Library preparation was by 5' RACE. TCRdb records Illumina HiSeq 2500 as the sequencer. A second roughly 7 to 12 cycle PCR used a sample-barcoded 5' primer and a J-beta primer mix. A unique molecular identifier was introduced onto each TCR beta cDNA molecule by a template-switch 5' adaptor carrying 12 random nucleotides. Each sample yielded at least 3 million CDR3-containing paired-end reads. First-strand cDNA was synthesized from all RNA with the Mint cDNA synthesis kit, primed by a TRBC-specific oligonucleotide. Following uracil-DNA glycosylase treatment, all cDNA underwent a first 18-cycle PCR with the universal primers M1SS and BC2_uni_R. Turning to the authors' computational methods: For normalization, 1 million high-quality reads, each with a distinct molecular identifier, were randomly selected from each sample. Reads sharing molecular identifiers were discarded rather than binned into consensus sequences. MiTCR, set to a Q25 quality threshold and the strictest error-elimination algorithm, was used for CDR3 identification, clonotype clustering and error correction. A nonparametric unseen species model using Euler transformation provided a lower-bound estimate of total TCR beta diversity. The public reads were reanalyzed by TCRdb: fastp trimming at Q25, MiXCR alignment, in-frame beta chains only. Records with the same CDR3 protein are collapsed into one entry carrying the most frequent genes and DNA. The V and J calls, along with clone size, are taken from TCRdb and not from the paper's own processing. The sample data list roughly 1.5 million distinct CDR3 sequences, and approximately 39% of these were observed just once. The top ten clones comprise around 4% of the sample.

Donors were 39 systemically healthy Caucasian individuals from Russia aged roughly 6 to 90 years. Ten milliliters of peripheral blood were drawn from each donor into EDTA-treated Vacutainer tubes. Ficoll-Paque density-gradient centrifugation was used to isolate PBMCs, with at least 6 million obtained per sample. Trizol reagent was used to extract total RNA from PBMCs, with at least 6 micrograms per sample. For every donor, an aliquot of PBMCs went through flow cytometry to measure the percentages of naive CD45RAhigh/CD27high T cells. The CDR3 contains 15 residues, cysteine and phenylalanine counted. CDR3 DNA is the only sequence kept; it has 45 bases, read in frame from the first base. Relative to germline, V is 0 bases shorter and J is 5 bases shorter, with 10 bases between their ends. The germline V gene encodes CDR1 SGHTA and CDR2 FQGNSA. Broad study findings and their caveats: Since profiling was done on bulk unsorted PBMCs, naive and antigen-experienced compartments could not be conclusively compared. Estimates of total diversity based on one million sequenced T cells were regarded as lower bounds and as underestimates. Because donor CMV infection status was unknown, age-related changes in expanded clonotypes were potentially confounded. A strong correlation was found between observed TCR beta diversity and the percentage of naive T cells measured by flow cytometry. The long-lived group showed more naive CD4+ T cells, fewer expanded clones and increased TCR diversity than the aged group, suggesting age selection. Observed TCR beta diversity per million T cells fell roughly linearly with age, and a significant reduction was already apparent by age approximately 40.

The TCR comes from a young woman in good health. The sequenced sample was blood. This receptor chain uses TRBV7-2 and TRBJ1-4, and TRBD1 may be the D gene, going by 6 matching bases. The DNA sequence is TGTGCCAGCAGCTTAGCCGGGACACAAAATGAAAAACTGTTTTTT. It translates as CASSLAGTQNEKLFF.